This T cell receptor (beta chain) originates from a study of control samples from healthy donors and cancer patients. V was cut by 0 bases and J by 7 bases, with 11 bases left in between. The germline gives CDR1 SGDLS, CDR2 YYNGEE. CDR3 length: 14 residues. TCRdb's table, derived via immunoSEQ multiplex PCR, lists solely in-frame clones and lacks some. The sample carries about 65,000 clones, 90% recorded once. The sample consisted of PBMCs. This receptor was obtained from a woman in her forties or fifties with colorectal cancer. The V and J genes are TRBV9 and TRBJ2-1, with D tentatively TRBD2 (5 bases). The CDR3, as DNA: TGTGCCAGCAGCGTAGGCGGGCAGCTTAATGAGCAGTTCTTC. Translated, it gives CASSVGGQLNEQFF.